The 23 T cell receptor gamma chains below were found in one sample sequenced in a study of gamma-delta chains in newborns, infants, children. With CATT, TCRdb re-called clones from the reads. The sample carries roughly 200 gamma-chain clones, approximately 42% recorded once. Sequencing input: blood. These TCRs come from a child who was a newborn, infant or young child, either healthy, febrile or measles-vaccinated (not recorded which).

About this clone: The sample holds other DNA sequences that translate to the same CDR3. The chain links TRGV8 to TRGJP2. Since TCRdb gives no J gene, matching the DNA to germline was used here to assign it. The CDR3 length is 15 residues. In germline, CDR1 is VENAVY, CDR2 YDSYNSRV. Trimming cost V 3 bases and J 1 base; bases outside gene matches: 5. For the CDR3, the DNA is TGTGCCACCTGGGATGGGCTTAGTAGTGATTGGATCAAGACGTTT. Protein sequence: CATWDGLSSDWIKTF.

Within the sample, this clone is hyperexpanded (1% or more). The chain joins TRGV9 to TRGJP. J lost 4 bases, V lost 3 bases, and 6 bases had no gene match. The CDR3 is 17 residues long. Germline V gives CDR1 GITISATS, CDR2 ISYDGTV (reference sequence). CDR3 bases: TGTGCCTTGTGGGAGCTACCTCAAGAGTTGGGCAAAAAAATCAAGGTATTT. This sequence encodes CALWELPQELGKKIKVF.

This clone is hyperexpanded (1% or more) within its sample. The same CDR3 also results from other DNA sequences found in this sample. The rearrangement uses TRGV9 and TRGJ1 or TRGJ2. The J gene was not available in TCRdb and was assigned here by matching the DNA to germline segments. This CDR3 is 14 amino acids long. Trimming removed 1 base from V and 3 bases from J; junction bases left unmatched: 6. The germline CDR1 and CDR2 sequences are GITISATS and ISYDGTV (reference sequence). The CDR3: CALWEVRFYYKKLF. CDR3 sequence (DNA): TGTGCCTTGTGGGAGGTCCGGTTTTATTATAAGAAACTCTTT.

On this clone: Being one base from a much bigger clone, this may be a read error. The V and J genes are TRGV8 and TRGJ1 or TRGJ2. Matching the DNA to germline supplied the J gene, which TCRdb does not give. The CDR3 sequence is 12 residues long. Germline CDR1 and CDR2: VENAVY and YDSYNSRV. V trimming: 0 bases; J trimming: 10 bases; junction bases outside the gene matches: 6. DNA for the CDR3: TGTGCCACCTGGGATAGGCCCGAGAAGAAACTCTTT. Protein product: CATWDRPEKKLF.

For this clone: A read error may be the cause here, since a much bigger clone is one base away. The CDR3 DNA reads TGTGCCGCCTGGGATAGGCCCGATAAGAAACTCTTT. Translating it yields CAAWDRPDKKLF. The gene calls are TRGV8 and TRGJ1 or TRGJ2. TCRdb records no J gene; here it was assigned by comparing the DNA to germline. This CDR3 is built from 12 residues. Per the germline V gene, CDR1 is VENAVY and CDR2 is YDSYNSRV.

Comment on this clone: A much bigger clone sits one base away, suggesting this may be a read error. The rearrangement joins TRGV9 to TRGJP. TCRdb carries no J gene annotation; the J gene was assigned here by matching the DNA with germline. The CDR3 is 17 amino acids. The germline V gene encodes CDR1 GITISATS and CDR2 ISYDGTV (reference sequence). For the CDR3, the DNA is TGCGCCTTGTGGGAGCTACCTCAAGAGTTGGGCAAAAAAATCAAGGTATTT. This gives the protein CALWELPQELGKKIKVF.

This clone is termed hyperexpanded. The J gene is TRGJP2, the V gene TRGV3. Losses at the gene ends were 0 bases for V and 2 bases for J; bases not matched to a gene: 3. Germline V CDR1 and CDR2: VTNTFY, YDVSTARD (reference sequence). The CDR3 consists of 15 residues. DNA of the CDR3: TGTGCCACCTGGGACAGGCGCAGTAGTGATTGGATCAAGACGTTT. Translation: CATWDRRSSDWIKTF.

This clone was recorded a few times. A much larger clone differs by one base, so this may be a read error. This CDR3 is also generated by other DNA sequences in the sample. J gene calling gave no result, while the V gene is TRGV2. The V gene's germline CDR1 is EGSNGY and CDR2 YDSYNSKV. The CDR3 runs to 12 residues. CDR3 loop: CATWDGPGMKLF. DNA for the CDR3: TGTGCCACCTGGGACGGGCCGGGTATGAAACTCTTC.

The CDR3 sequence: CATWDVSYYKKLF. The CDR3 DNA is TGTGCCACCTGGGACGTGAGTTATTATAAGAAACTCTTT. The gene calls are TRGV2 and TRGJ1 or TRGJ2. TCRdb gives no J gene; it was assigned here by matching the DNA to germline. Trimming removed 2 bases from V and 3 bases from J; junction bases left unmatched: 4. Per germline, CDR1 EGSNGY and CDR2 YDSYNSKV. CDR3 length equals 13 residues.

Within the sample, this clone is hyperexpanded. The chain links TRGV9 to TRGJ1 or TRGJ2. Here the J gene came from matching the DNA to germline, since TCRdb omits it. This CDR3 comprises 12 residues. Germline V gene sequence: CDR1 GITISATS, CDR2 ISYDGTV (reference sequence). The ends lost 0 bases at V and 7 bases at J; junction bases unmatched: 3. The CDR3 coding sequence is TGTGCCTTGTGGGAGGTGCTATATAAGAAACTCTTT. Translated, it gives CALWEVLYKKLF.

Turning to this clone: A much larger clone lies a single base off, so this may be a read error. V is TRGV9 and J is TRGJP. No J gene was available from TCRdb, and it was assigned here by a germline match of the DNA. Germline CDR1 is GITISATS and CDR2 is ISYDGTV (reference sequence). The CDR3 is 17 amino acids. The CDR3 nucleotides read TGTGCCTTGTGGGAGGTGCTACAAGGGTTGGGCAAAAAAATCAAGGTATTT. Its protein product is CALWEVLQGLGKKIKVF.

This clone turned up a few times. This sequence joins TRGV2 and TRGJ1 or TRGJ2. No J segment appears in TCRdb, so it was assigned here by matching the sequence to germline. After removal of 0 bases from V and 1 base from J, the junction contained 0 bases not matched to a gene. The germline CDR1 and CDR2 sequences are EGSNGY and YDSYNSKV. The CDR3 spans 13 residues. CDR3 nucleotide sequence: TGTGCCACCTGGGACGGGAATTATTATAAGAAACTCTTT. Translation: CATWDGNYYKKLF.

A remark on this clone: This CDR3 is also generated by other DNA sequences in the sample. The V gene call is TRGV2, and the J gene call is absent. Germline CDR1 and CDR2: EGSNGY and YDSYNSKV. The CDR3 length is 13 residues. In nucleotides, the CDR3 is TGCGCCACCTGGGACGGGCGTTATTATAAGAAGCTCTTT. Residues: CATWDGRYYKKLF.

This clone is classed as hyperexpanded. Other DNA sequences in the sample encode the same CDR3. The J gene is TRGJ1 or TRGJ2, the V gene TRGV5. No J gene was available from TCRdb, and it was assigned here by a germline match of the DNA. This CDR3 is built from 12 residues. Per the germline V gene, CDR1 is VINAFY and CDR2 is YDVSNSKD. J gave up 11 bases and V 3 bases, and 10 bases lay outside the gene matches. The CDR3 coding sequence is TGTGCCACCTGGGACGGTCGGAGGGAGAAACTCTTT. It specifies CATWDGRREKLF.

As concerns this clone: A much larger clone sits a single nucleotide away, making a read error possible. J gene calling gave no result, while the V gene is TRGV9. This CDR3 spans 9 amino acids. Germline loops: CDR1 GITISATS, CDR2 ISYDGTV (reference sequence). In DNA, the CDR3 is TGTGCCTTGGATTGGATCGAGACGTTT. Protein sequence: CALDWIETF.

Of note for this clone: This may come from a read error, since a much larger clone is one base off. The chain combines TRGV3 with TRGJP2. TCRdb offers no J gene call, so here the DNA was matched to germline to obtain one. Trimming removed 3 bases from V and 1 base from J; junction bases left unmatched: 14. Germline V gene lookup returns CDR1 VTNTFY and CDR2 YDVSTARD (reference sequence). CDR3 length: 18 residues. The CDR3: CATWDPSGGLSSDWIKTF. The CDR3 DNA reads as TGTGCCACCTGGGACCCATCGGGGGGCCTTAGTAGTGATTGGATCAAGACGTTT.

By sample fraction, this clone is hyperexpanded (1% or more). The chain carries TRGV9 and TRGJ1 or TRGJ2. TCRdb offers no J gene call, so here the DNA was matched to germline to obtain one. The CDR3 totals 13 residues. The junction had 10 bases not matched to a gene; V was cut back by 0 bases and J by 11 bases. The germline CDR1 and CDR2 sequences are GITISATS and ISYDGTV (reference sequence). The CDR3 DNA sequence: TGTGCCTTGTGGGAGGTGGGGGGGATTCAGAAACTCTTT. It is translated as CALWEVGGIQKLF.

A word on this clone: A much larger clonotype is one base distant, so this may be a read error. No J gene was named, though the V gene is TRGV2. Looked up from germline, CDR1 is EGSNGY and CDR2 is YDSYNSKV. The CDR3 has 15 amino acids. The CDR3 nucleotides are TGTGCCACCTGGGACGGGCTCCATAGTGATTGGATCGAGACGTTT. Encoded protein: CATWDGLHSDWIETF.

As regards this clone: At one boundary the junction diverges from the germline segment, which might be a read error. CDR3 nucleotides: TGTGCCACCTGGGACTTGGATTATCATAAGAAACTCTTT. Its protein product is CATWDLDYHKKLF. The rearrangement uses TRGV5 and TRGJ1 or TRGJ2. Germline lookup yields CDR1 VINAFY and CDR2 YDVSNSKD. This CDR3 has 13 amino acids.

This clone qualifies as large. The chain recombines TRGV4 with TRGJ1 or TRGJ2. The J gene is not listed in TCRdb, so it was assigned here from a DNA match to germline. The CDR3 has 11 amino acids. The ends lost 2 bases at V and 10 bases at J; junction bases unmatched: 5. Germline CDR1 is EGSTGY and CDR2 is YDSYTSSV. CDR3 bases: TGTGCCACCTGGGATGAGGGGAAGAAACTCTTT. Translation: CATWDEGKKLF.

By frequency in the sample, this clone is large. The genes are TRGV9 and TRGJP. TCRdb does not report a J gene; here it was assigned by matching the DNA to germline references. The CDR3 contains 16 residues. CDR1 GITISATS and CDR2 ISYDGTV come from the germline V gene (reference sequence). The V segment lost 6 bases and the J segment 6 bases; nucleotides outside the gene matches: 8. CDR3 nucleotides: TGTGCCTTGTGGTCTGTCGTAGAGTTGGGCAAAAAAATCAAGGTATTT. This gives the protein CALWSVVELGKKIKVF.

Comments on this clone: A read error may be the cause here, since a much bigger clone is one base away. The gene calls are TRGV3 and TRGJ1 or TRGJ2. The J gene is absent in TCRdb and was assigned here via DNA matching to germline. Germline lookup yields CDR1 VTNTFY and CDR2 YDVSTARD (reference sequence). V lost 3 bases to trimming and J lost 6 bases; unmatched junction nucleotides: 11. The CDR3 totals 14 residues. The CDR3 bases are TGTGCCACCTGGGACGAATTGCGTGGTTATAAGAAACTCTTT. It translates to CATWDELRGYKKLF.

In its sample, this clone ranks as large. V usage is TRGV9 and J usage is TRGJP. Unmatched junction bases numbered 0, after V lost 3 bases and J lost 4 bases. The germline V gene has CDR1 GITISATS and CDR2 ISYDGTV (reference sequence). This CDR3 has 15 residues. As DNA, the CDR3 is TGTGCCTTGTGGGAGCAAGAGTTGGGCAAAAAAATCAAGGTATTT. Protein product: CALWEQELGKKIKVF.